This TCR beta chain was identified during a study of T-cell memory formation after mild COVID-19. On the study more broadly: TCR clusters were largely donor specific.

TCRdb called the 5' RACE reads again in MiXCR, with one record for every CDR3 protein. The table includes under 300,000 distinct CDR3 sequences, 16% detected once. Study conclusions and caveats: Cross-reactive memory appears to have joined, as suggested by some responding clones showing up in pre-infection memory. Largely, contracting CD4+ clones fell within CM and EM, and contracting CD8+ clones within EMRA.

Germline V CDR1 and CDR2: SGHTA, FQGNSA. The CDR3 spans 12 residues. Trimming left V 5 bases short and J 3 bases short, with 8 bases between. Concerning this clonotype itself: Its antigen is unknown.

Sequencing used PBMCs or a T cell subset sorted from them (not recorded which). The chain couples TRBV7-2 to TRBJ2-7; D remains ambiguous. This clonotype was obtained from a man in his late teens or twenties who had mild COVID-19 (a few samples of this study predate the infection). Cell type and time point are not known. The CDR3 loop reads CASSPRGYEQYF. CDR3 DNA sequence: TGTGCCAGCAGCCCACGTGGCTACGAGCAGTACTTC.